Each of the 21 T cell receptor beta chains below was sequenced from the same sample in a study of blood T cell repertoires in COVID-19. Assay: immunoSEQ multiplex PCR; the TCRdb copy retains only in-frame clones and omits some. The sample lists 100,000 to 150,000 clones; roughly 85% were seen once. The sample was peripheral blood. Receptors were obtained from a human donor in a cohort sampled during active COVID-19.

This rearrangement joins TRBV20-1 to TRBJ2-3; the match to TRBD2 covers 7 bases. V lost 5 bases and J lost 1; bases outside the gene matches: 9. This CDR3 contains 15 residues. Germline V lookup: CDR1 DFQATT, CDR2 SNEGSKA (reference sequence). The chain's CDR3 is CSAGDSGGGTDTQYF. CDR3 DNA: TGCAGTGCTGGTGATTCGGGGGGAGGCACAGATACGCAGTATTTT.

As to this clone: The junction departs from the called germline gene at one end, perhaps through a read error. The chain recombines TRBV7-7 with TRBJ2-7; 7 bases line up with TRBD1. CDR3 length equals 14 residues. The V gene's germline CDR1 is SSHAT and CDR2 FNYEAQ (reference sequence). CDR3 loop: CASSPQQGSYEQYF. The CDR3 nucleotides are TGTGCTAGCAGCCCCCAACAGGGGTCGTACGAGCAGTACTTC.

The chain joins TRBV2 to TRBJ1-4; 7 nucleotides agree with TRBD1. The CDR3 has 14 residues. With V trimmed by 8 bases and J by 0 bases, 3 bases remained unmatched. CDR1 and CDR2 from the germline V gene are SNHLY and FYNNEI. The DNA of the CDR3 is TGTGCCAGCGGGGACAGAGCAACTAATGAAAAACTGTTTTTT. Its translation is CASGDRATNEKLFF. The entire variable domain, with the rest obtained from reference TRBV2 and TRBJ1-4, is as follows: EPEVTQTPSHQVTQMGQEVILRCVPISNHLYFYWYRQILGQKVEFLVSFYNNEISEKSEIFDDQFSVERPDGSNFTLKIRSTKLEDSAMYFCASGDRATNEKLFFGSGTQLSVL.

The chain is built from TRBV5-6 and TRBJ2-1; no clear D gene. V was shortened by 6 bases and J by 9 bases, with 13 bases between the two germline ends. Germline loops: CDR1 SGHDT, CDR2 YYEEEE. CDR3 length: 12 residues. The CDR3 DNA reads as TGTGCCAGCACCCTCGTTGGCGGTGAGCAGTTCTTC. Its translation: CASTLVGGEQFF. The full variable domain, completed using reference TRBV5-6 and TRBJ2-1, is DAGVTQSPTHLIKTRGQQVTLRCSPKSGHDTVSWYQQALGQGPQFIFQYYEEEERQRGNFPDRFSGHQFPNYSSELNVNALLLGDSALYLCASTLVGGEQFFGPGTRLTVL.

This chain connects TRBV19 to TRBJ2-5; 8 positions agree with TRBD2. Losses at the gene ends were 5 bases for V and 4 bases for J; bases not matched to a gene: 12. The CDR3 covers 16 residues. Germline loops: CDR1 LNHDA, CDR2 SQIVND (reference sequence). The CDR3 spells CASSPLHTSGRETQYF. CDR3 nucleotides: TGTGCCAGTAGTCCCCTTCACACGAGCGGGAGAGAGACCCAGTACTTC.

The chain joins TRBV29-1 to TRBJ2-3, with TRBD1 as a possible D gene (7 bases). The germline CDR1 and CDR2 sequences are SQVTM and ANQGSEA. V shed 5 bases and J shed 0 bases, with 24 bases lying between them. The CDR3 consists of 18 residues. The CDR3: CSVWDALWRGLSTDTQYF. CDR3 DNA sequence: TGCAGCGTTTGGGACGCCCTATGGAGGGGGCTTAGCACAGATACGCAGTATTTT.

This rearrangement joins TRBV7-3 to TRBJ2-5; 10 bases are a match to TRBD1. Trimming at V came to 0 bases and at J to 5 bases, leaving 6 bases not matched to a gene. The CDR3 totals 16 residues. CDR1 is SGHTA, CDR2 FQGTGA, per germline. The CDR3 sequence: CASSLTGQGPTETQYF. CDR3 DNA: TGTGCCAGCAGCTTAACGGGACAGGGGCCCACGGAGACCCAGTACTTC.

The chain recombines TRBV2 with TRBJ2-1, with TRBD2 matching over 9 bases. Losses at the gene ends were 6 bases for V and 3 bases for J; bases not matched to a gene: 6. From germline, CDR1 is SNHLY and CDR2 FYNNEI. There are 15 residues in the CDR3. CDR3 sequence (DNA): TGTGCCAGCAGGGATAGCGGGGGTGACTACAATGAGCAGTTCTTC. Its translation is CASRDSGGDYNEQFF.

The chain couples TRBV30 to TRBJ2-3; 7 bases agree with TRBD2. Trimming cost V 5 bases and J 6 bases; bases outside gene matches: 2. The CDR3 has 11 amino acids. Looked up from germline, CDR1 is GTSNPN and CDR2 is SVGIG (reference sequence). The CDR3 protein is CAWGEGDTQYF. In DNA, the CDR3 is TGTGCCTGGGGGGAGGGTGATACGCAGTATTTT.

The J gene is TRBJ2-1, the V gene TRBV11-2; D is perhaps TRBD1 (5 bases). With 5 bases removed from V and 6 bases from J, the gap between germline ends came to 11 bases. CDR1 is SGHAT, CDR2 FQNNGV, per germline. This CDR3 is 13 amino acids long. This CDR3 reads CASSKDNSNEQFF. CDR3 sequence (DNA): TGTGCCAGCAGCAAGGACAACAGCAATGAGCAGTTCTTC.

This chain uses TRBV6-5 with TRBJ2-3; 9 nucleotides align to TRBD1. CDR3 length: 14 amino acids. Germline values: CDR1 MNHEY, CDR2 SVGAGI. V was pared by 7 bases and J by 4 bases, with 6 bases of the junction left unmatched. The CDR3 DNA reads TGTGCCAGCACCCTCAGGACAGGGGCAGATACGCAGTATTTT. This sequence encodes CASTLRTGADTQYF.

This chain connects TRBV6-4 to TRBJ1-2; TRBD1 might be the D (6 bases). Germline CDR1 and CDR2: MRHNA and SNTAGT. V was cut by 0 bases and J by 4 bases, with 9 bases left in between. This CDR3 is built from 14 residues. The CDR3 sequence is CASSDSQGSYGYTF. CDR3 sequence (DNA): TGTGCCAGCAGTGACTCCCAGGGGTCCTATGGCTACACCTTC.

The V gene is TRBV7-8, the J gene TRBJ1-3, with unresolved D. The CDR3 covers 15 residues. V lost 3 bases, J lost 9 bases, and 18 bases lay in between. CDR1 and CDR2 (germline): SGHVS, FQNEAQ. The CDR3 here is CASSLSTLREVTIYF. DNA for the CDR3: TGTGCCAGCAGCTTGTCGACCTTGCGAGAGGTCACCATATATTTT.

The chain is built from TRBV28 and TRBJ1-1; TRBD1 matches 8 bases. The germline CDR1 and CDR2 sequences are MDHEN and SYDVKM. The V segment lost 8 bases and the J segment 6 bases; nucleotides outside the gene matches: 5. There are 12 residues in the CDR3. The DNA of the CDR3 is TGTGCCAGCGGGGGACAGGCCCCTGAAGCTTTCTTT. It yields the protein CASGGQAPEAFF.

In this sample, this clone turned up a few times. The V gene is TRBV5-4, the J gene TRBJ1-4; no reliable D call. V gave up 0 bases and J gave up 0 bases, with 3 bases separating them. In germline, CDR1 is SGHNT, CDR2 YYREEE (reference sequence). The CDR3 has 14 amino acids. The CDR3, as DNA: TGTGCCAGCAGCTTGGCGTCAACTAATGAAAAACTGTTTTTT. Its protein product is CASSLASTNEKLFF.

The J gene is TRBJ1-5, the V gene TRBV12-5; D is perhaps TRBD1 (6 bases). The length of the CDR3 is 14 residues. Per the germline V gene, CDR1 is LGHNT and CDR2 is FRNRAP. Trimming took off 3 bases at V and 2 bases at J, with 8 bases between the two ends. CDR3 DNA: TGTGCTAGTGGTTTAGGGGGAGGCAATCAGCCCCAGCATTTT. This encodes CASGLGGGNQPQHF.

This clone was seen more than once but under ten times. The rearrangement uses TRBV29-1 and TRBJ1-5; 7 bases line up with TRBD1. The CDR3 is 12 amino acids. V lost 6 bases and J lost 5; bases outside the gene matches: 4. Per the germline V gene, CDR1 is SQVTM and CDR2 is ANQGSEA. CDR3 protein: CSVDRVYQPQHF. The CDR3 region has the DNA TGCAGCGTCGACAGGGTGTATCAGCCCCAGCATTTT. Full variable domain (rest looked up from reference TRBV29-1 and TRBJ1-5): SAVISQKPSRDICQRGTSLTIQCQVDSQVTMMFWYRQQPGQSLTLIATANQGSEATYESGFVIDKFPISRPNLTFSTLTVSNMSPEDSSIYLCSVDRVYQPQHFGDGTRLSIL.

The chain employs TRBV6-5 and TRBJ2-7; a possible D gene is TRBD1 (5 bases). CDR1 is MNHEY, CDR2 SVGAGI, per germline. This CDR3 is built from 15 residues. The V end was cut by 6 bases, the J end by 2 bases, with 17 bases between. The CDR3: CASRPQGLVTYEQYF. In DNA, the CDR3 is TGTGCCAGCAGACCCCAGGGCCTTGTGACCTACGAGCAGTACTTC.

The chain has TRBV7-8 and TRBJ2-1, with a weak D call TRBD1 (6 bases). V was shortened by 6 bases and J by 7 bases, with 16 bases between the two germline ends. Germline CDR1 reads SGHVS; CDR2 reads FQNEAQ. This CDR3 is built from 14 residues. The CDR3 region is CASRHYRVGNEQFF. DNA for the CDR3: TGTGCCAGCAGGCACTACAGGGTTGGTAATGAGCAGTTCTTC.

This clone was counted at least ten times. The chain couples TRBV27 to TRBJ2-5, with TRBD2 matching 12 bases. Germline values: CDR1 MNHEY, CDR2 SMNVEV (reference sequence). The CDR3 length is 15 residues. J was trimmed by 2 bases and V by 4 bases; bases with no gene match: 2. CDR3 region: CASSSLAGGQETQYF. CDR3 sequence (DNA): TGTGCCAGCAGTTCCCTAGCGGGAGGGCAAGAGACCCAGTACTTC.

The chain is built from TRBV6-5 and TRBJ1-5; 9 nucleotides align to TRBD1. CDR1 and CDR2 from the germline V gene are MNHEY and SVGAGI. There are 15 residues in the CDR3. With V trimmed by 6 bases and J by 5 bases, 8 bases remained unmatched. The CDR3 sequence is CASRILGQGYQPQHF. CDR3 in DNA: TGTGCCAGCAGGATCTTGGGACAGGGTTATCAGCCCCAGCATTTT.